Below, 9 T cell receptor beta chains from the same sample are listed, as sequenced in a study of early T cells in non-severe SARS-CoV-2 infection. MiXCR, applied by TCRdb to the 5' RACE reads, yields one record per CDR3 protein. The sample shows about 60,000 distinct CDR3 sequences, less than 20% of them seen only once. Sequenced here: whole blood, sampled at baseline. These receptors all stem from an adult who was a healthcare worker with PCR-confirmed SARS-CoV-2 infection or an uninfected control (not recorded which).

The chain has TRBV6-6 and TRBJ1-5; 7 bases are a match to TRBD1. CDR1 MNHNY and CDR2 SVGAGI come from the germline V gene (reference sequence). The CDR3 is made up of 15 amino acids. Unmatched junction bases numbered 8, after V lost 6 bases and J lost 3 bases. CDR3 loop: CASRSRGSNNQPQHF. The CDR3 nucleotides are TGTGCCAGCAGAAGCAGGGGGTCAAACAATCAGCCCCAGCATTTT.

This clonotype has a handful of counts. The chain links TRBV6-1 to TRBJ2-3; 8 nucleotides match TRBD2. This CDR3 comprises 15 residues. J was trimmed by 4 bases and V by 7 bases; bases with no gene match: 10. Germline assignment: CDR1 MNHNS and CDR2 SASEGT. The CDR3 here is CASITGGAGADTQYF. CDR3 nucleotide sequence: TGTGCCAGCATAACGGGGGGGGCCGGGGCAGATACGCAGTATTTT.

For the CDR3, the DNA is TGTGCCAGCTCACCACGGGGGCGGGGGAGCCCTAGCACAGATACGCAGTATTTT. Translating it yields CASSPRGRGSPSTDTQYF. The V call is TRBV18, the J call TRBJ2-3; maybe TRBD2 (7 bases). V gave up 1 base and J gave up 0 bases, with 17 bases separating them. From germline, CDR1 is KGHSH and CDR2 LQKENI. The CDR3 has 18 residues.

The J gene is TRBJ2-7, the V gene TRBV7-2; D might be TRBD2 (6 bases). The V end was cut by 2 bases, the J end by 7 bases, with 15 bases between. The CDR3 extends over 14 amino acids. The germline CDR1 and CDR2 sequences are SGHTA and FQGNSA. The CDR3 DNA reads as TGTGCCAGCAGCTTAAAGGGAGCGGGTTTTGAGCAGTACTTC. Translated: CASSLKGAGFEQYF.

There are many counts of this clonotype. This chain uses TRBV7-2 with TRBJ1-1; unclear D gene. V lost 2 bases to trimming and J lost 1 base, with 8 bases between them. This CDR3 spans 14 amino acids. Per the germline V gene, CDR1 is SGHTA and CDR2 is FQGNSA. The CDR3 DNA follows: TGTGCCAGCAGCTTAAACAGCGCGAACACTGAAGCTTTCTTT. This sequence encodes CASSLNSANTEAFF. The full variable domain, its missing parts supplied by reference TRBV7-2 and TRBJ1-1, is GAGVSQSPSNKVTEKGKDVELRCDPISGHTALYWYRQSLGQGLEFLIYFQGNSAPDKSGLPSDRFSAERTGGSVSTLTIQRTQQEDSAVYLCASSLNSANTEAFFGQGTRLTVV.

This clonotype was detected only a few times. The chain recombines TRBV7-2 with TRBJ2-6, with D perhaps matching TRBD1 (6 bases). The CDR3 is 15 residues long. V was clipped by 7 bases and J by 4 bases, with 14 bases between them. Germline loops: CDR1 SGHTA, CDR2 FQGNSA. The DNA for the CDR3 is TGTGCCAGCACACCCAGGGGCTCAGGGGCCAACGTCCTGACTTTC. Encoded protein: CASTPRGSGANVLTF.

The gene calls are TRBV7-9 and TRBJ2-7; 7 bases are shared with TRBD2. CDR3 size: 13 residues. The germline V gene encodes CDR1 SEHNR and CDR2 FQNEAQ (reference sequence). Trimming at V came to 4 bases and at J to 0 bases, leaving 0 bases not matched to a gene. The CDR3 is CASSSGGSYEQYF. CDR3 nucleotide sequence: TGTGCCAGCAGCTCGGGGGGCTCCTACGAGCAGTACTTC.

This clonotype was picked up many times. This sequence joins TRBV18 and TRBJ1-1; D gene uncertain. The V gene lost 4 bases and the J gene lost 4 bases, with 10 bases spanning the gap. The length of the CDR3 is 13 residues. Germline V gives CDR1 KGHSH, CDR2 LQKENI. The DNA of the CDR3 is TGTGCCAGCTCACGAGGACCGGGCACTGAAGCTTTCTTT. Amino acids: CASSRGPGTEAFF.

The V call is TRBV2, the J call TRBJ1-2, with D tentatively TRBD1 (6 bases). V shed 7 bases and J shed 7 bases, with 16 bases lying between them. CDR1 is SNHLY and CDR2 is FYNNEI in the germline V gene. This CDR3 is 13 amino acids long. The chain's CDR3 is CASKETGAGGYTF. The CDR3 region has the DNA TGTGCCAGCAAGGAGACAGGAGCTGGTGGCTACACCTTC.